These 30 T cell receptor beta chains came from one sample sequenced in a study of glioma-infiltrating T cells. The iRepertoire nested amplicon-rescue multiplex PCR amplified TCR alpha and beta CDR3s from RNA. TCRdb itself ran the multiplex PCR reads through MiXCR, one entry per CDR3 protein. The sample lists more than 100,000 distinct CDR3 sequences, approximately 28% seen once, with less than 55% in the top ten. Sequencing was done on a sample of glioma tissue, nonneoplastic brain tissue, or PBMCs (not recorded which). Source of these receptors: a human donor with low-grade glioma or glioblastoma, undergoing nonglioma brain surgery, or in good health (not recorded which).

As for this clonotype: Its ends do not fully match the called genes, so a read error is possible. The chain carries TRBV7-7 and TRBJ2-6; tentative D call: TRBD1 (6 bases). The CDR3 extends over 19 amino acids. Germline loops: CDR1 SSHAT, CDR2 FNYEAQ (reference sequence). The CDR3 spells CASSLGGDITISGANVLTF. The DNA of the CDR3 is TGTGCTAGCAGCTTAGGTGGGGACATCACTATTTCTGGGGCCAACGTCCTGACTTTC.

The genes are TRBV18 and TRBJ1-1; no reliable D call. Trimming removed 0 bases from V and 11 bases from J, with 13 bases in between. CDR1 is KGHSH, CDR2 LQKENI, per germline. The CDR3 loop spans 13 amino acids. Here the CDR3 reads CASSPPVAIGAFF. Here the CDR3 DNA reads TGTGCCAGCTCACCACCGGTGGCCATCGGGGCTTTCTTT. Filled out from reference TRBV18 and TRBJ1-1, the complete variable domain reads NAGVMQNPRHLVRRRGQEARLRCSPMKGHSHVYWYRQLPEEGLKFMVYLQKENIIDESGMPKERFSAEFPKEGPSILRIQQVVRGDSAAYFCASSPPVAIGAFFGQGTRLTVV.

Turning to this clonotype: At one end the junction does not follow the germline gene, possibly because of a read error. The chain uses TRBV7-8 and TRBJ2-5; D not certain. Germline values: CDR1 SGHVS, CDR2 FQNEAQ. There are 11 residues in the CDR3. CDR3 nucleotide sequence: TGTGCCAGCAGCCCTCGAGAGACCAAGTACTTC. Translated: CASSPRETKYF.

The genes are TRBV12-3 or TRBV12-4 and TRBJ2-2; the D gene is possibly TRBD2 (6 bases). The V and J ends lost 9 bases and 6 bases respectively, with 26 bases between them. The CDR3 has 17 amino acids. CDR3 sequence: CASKGSTGTVGSGELFF. The CDR3 DNA sequence: TGTGCCAGTAAGGGGTCTACCGGGACTGTAGGGTCCGGGGAGCTGTTTTTT.

The rearrangement links TRBV19 to TRBJ2-3; 9 nucleotides align to TRBD2. Germline CDR1 LNHDA, CDR2 SQIVND (reference sequence). This CDR3 has 15 residues. The V and J ends lost 3 bases and 4 bases, in that order; junction bases with no gene match: 5. CDR3: CASSIRRGGPDTQYF. The CDR3 nucleotides read TGTGCCAGTAGTATTCGGCGGGGGGGTCCAGATACGCAGTATTTT.

This clonotype was counted at least ten times. V usage is TRBV27 and J usage is TRBJ1-6; no firm D call. Germline assignment: CDR1 MNHEY and CDR2 SMNVEV (reference sequence). This CDR3 comprises 13 residues. Deletions cut 4 bases from V and 12 bases from J, with 13 bases between. The CDR3 DNA reads as TGTGCCAGCAGTTCCCTCCGGTCATTACCCCTCCACTTT. Amino acids: CASSSLRSLPLHF.

The sample holds many counts of this clonotype. The V gene is TRBV27, the J gene TRBJ2-1; D not resolved. With 8 bases removed from V and 8 bases from J, the gap between germline ends came to 13 bases. This CDR3 comprises 12 residues. Looked up from germline, CDR1 is MNHEY and CDR2 is SMNVEV (reference sequence). The DNA for the CDR3 is TGTGCCAGCCACGGCCTTCTCCATGAGCAGTTCTTC. It translates to CASHGLLHEQFF.

This clonotype was seen ten or more times. The chain links TRBV19 to TRBJ2-1; TRBD1 aligns across 8 bases. CDR1 LNHDA and CDR2 SQIVND come from the germline V gene (reference sequence). The junction had 13 bases not matched to a gene; V was cut back by 3 bases and J by 6 bases. This CDR3 is built from 17 residues. The CDR3 region is CASSIERLLTGGNEQFF. The CDR3, as DNA: TGTGCCAGTAGTATCGAGAGGCTCCTAACAGGGGGCAATGAGCAGTTCTTC.

Turning to this clonotype: The junction and the germline gene differ at one end; a read error may be behind it. The chain is built from TRBV24-1 and TRBJ1-2; 7 positions match TRBD1. Germline V gives CDR1 KGHDR, CDR2 SFDVKD. The CDR3 runs to 15 residues. CDR3 region: CAISDNGQDYYGYTF. The CDR3 coding sequence is TGTGCCATCAGTGATAATGGACAGGATTACTATGGCTACACCTTC.

In regard to this clonotype: A read error may produce the germline difference seen at one junction end. The chain carries TRBV28 and TRBJ1-5, with D unresolved. This CDR3 region has 15 residues. Germline CDR1 is MDHEN and CDR2 is SYDVKM. The CDR3 region has the DNA TGTGCCAGCACCCTAGGCATTAATGGCAATCAGCCCCAACATTTT. Amino acid sequence: CASTLGINGNQPQHF.

To note about this clonotype: Relative to the germline gene, one junction end is altered; a read error may explain this. The chain carries TRBV5-4 and TRBJ2-3; D may correspond to TRBD1 or TRBD2 (5 bases each). Germline lookup yields CDR1 SGHNT and CDR2 YYREEE (reference sequence). The CDR3 length is 15 residues. CDR3 in DNA: TGTTCCAGCAGCTTGGGACGGGGTAGCACAGATACGCAGTATTTT. It specifies CSSSLGRGSTDTQYF.

The V and J genes are TRBV6-2 or TRBV6-3 and TRBJ1-4; D might be TRBD1 (5 bases). From germline, CDR1 is MNHEY and CDR2 SVGEGT. The V gene lost 6 bases and the J gene lost 5 bases, with 16 bases spanning the gap. The CDR3 is made up of 15 amino acids. CDR3 nucleotide sequence: TGTGCCAGCAGGTCCAGGGAGAGTCGGAATGAAAAACTGTTTTTT. This codes for CASRSRESRNEKLFF.

The sample holds a few counts of this clonotype. The chain employs TRBV7-8 and TRBJ2-7, with TRBD1 matching 7 bases. The CDR3 consists of 17 residues. Trimming removed 2 bases from V and 5 bases from J; junction bases left unmatched: 15. Germline assignment: CDR1 SGHVS and CDR2 FQNEAQ. CDR3 in amino acids: CASSLMTTGPNGNEQYF. The CDR3 DNA follows: TGTGCCAGCAGCTTAATGACGACAGGGCCCAATGGGAACGAGCAGTACTTC.

This clonotype has ten or more counts. The chain joins TRBV7-8 to TRBJ1-2, with D perhaps TRBD1 (5 bases). The CDR3 contains 15 residues. Germline lookup yields CDR1 SGHVS and CDR2 FQNEAQ. V gave up 5 bases and J gave up 3 bases, with 16 bases separating them. For the CDR3, the DNA is TGTGCCAGCAGCCGACAGTTCACGGGGTACTATGGCTACACCTTC. Translation: CASSRQFTGYYGYTF.

Ten or more counts support this clonotype. This chain connects TRBV6-1 to TRBJ1-6, with a weak D call TRBD1 (5 bases). Looked up from germline, CDR1 is MNHNS and CDR2 is SASEGT. V lost 5 bases to trimming and J lost 7 bases, with 12 bases between them. This CDR3 region has 14 residues. This chain's CDR3 is CASSSGRTNSPLHF. CDR3 DNA sequence: TGTGCCAGCAGTTCGGGACGGACCAATTCACCCCTCCACTTT.

About this clonotype itself: Since a much larger clone is just one base distant, this may be a read error. Without the conserved terminal phenylalanine or tryptophan, this CDR3 likely stems from a read error. The chain couples TRBV6-1 to TRBJ2-4; a weak D match, TRBD1 (5 bases). This CDR3 is 14 amino acids long. The ends were cut back, 3 bases at V and 6 bases at J, with 12 bases in the middle. From germline, CDR1 is MNHNS and CDR2 SASEGT. The CDR3 sequence is CASSDRQLANIQYL. CDR3 bases: TGTGCCAGCAGTGACCGACAGTTGGCAAACATTCAGTACCTC.

This clonotype was found once. A much larger clonotype is one base distant, so this may be a read error. The chain joins TRBV2 to TRBJ1-1; D gene unclear. Germline V lookup: CDR1 SNHLY, CDR2 FYNNEI. There are 12 residues in the CDR3. Trimming stripped 0 bases from V and 11 bases from J, with 10 bases between. The CDR3: CASSEAVFDAFF. The CDR3, as DNA: TGTGCCAGCAGTGAAGCGGTATTCGACGCTTTCTTT.

At least ten counts were recorded for this clonotype. The chain uses TRBV6-1 and TRBJ1-5; D ambiguous. Per the germline V gene, CDR1 is MNHNS and CDR2 is SASEGT. The V gene lost 6 bases and the J gene lost 7 bases, with 16 bases spanning the gap. This CDR3 spans 14 amino acids. The CDR3 DNA sequence: TGTGCCAGCAGCCCCACCCCCGCTGGACAGCCCCAGCATTTT. Translated, it gives CASSPTPAGQPQHF.

Notes on this clonotype: A much larger clonotype is one base distant, so this may be a read error. The chain employs TRBV7-8 and TRBJ1-6; D is unclear. CDR1 is SGHVS and CDR2 is FQNEAQ in the germline V gene. The CDR3 contains 15 residues. CDR3 nucleotide sequence: TGTGCCAGCGCCACGGGAGGGTCCTATAATTCACACCTCCACTTT. Its translation is CASATGGSYNSHLHF.

A few counts support this clonotype. This sequence may be a read error, since a much larger clone differs from it by one base. The chain joins TRBV6-1 to TRBJ2-7; D is unclear. V lost 2 bases, J lost 2 bases, and 10 bases lay in between. The length of the CDR3 is 14 residues. Germline CDR1 and CDR2: MNHNS and SASEGT. CDR3 in DNA: TGTGCCAGCAGTGAAATGAGCAAGGCCTACGAGCAGTACTTC. This codes for CASSEMSKAYEQYF.

This chain uses TRBV11-2 with TRBJ2-3; no reliable D call. V gave up 8 bases and J gave up 0 bases, with 12 bases separating them. Looked up from germline, CDR1 is SGHAT and CDR2 is FQNNGV. The CDR3 extends over 14 amino acids. The CDR3 is CASRRVTSTDTQYF. The CDR3 DNA reads as TGTGCCAGCCGCCGGGTTACTAGCACAGATACGCAGTATTTT.

A few counts support this clonotype. V usage is TRBV4-1 and J usage is TRBJ1-1; 7 bases are shared with TRBD1. The length of the CDR3 is 15 residues. Per germline, CDR1 MGHRA and CDR2 YSYEKL. J gave up 1 base and V 4 bases, and 6 bases lay outside the gene matches. Written as DNA, the CDR3 is TGCGCCAGCAGCCCTACCGGGACAGAGAACACTGAAGCTTTCTTT. Protein product: CASSPTGTENTEAFF.

This clonotype came up many times. In DNA, the CDR3 is TGTGCCAGCAGCCCTCATCGCGAGACCCAGTACTTC. Protein product: CASSPHRETQYF. The chain recombines TRBV7-2 with TRBJ2-5; D is ambiguous. Germline assignment: CDR1 SGHTA and CDR2 FQGNSA. The CDR3 has 12 amino acids. V dropped 5 bases and J dropped 5 bases, with 9 bases sitting between them. Filled out from reference TRBV7-2 and TRBJ2-5, the complete variable domain reads GAGVSQSPSNKVTEKGKDVELRCDPISGHTALYWYRQSLGQGLEFLIYFQGNSAPDKSGLPSDRFSAERTGGSVSTLTIQRTQQEDSAVYLCASSPHRETQYFGPGTRLLVL.

This clonotype was observed a few times. The chain is built from TRBV29-1 and TRBJ1-2; D possibly corresponds to TRBD1 (6 bases). Germline CDR1 SQVTM, CDR2 ANQGSEA. The length of the CDR3 is 13 residues. V shed 5 bases and J shed 7 bases, with 17 bases lying between them. Here the CDR3 DNA reads TGCAGCGTTTTGAACAGGGAGTCTAGTGGCTACACCTTC. Its translation is CSVLNRESSGYTF. The full variable domain, with the rest looked up from reference TRBV29-1 and TRBJ1-2, is SAVISQKPSRDICQRGTSLTIQCQVDSQVTMMFWYRQQPGQSLTLIATANQGSEATYESGFVIDKFPISRPNLTFSTLTVSNMSPEDSSIYLCSVLNRESSGYTFGSGTRLTVV.

In the case of this clonotype: Compared with germline, one end of the junction differs, possibly owing to a read error. This chain links TRBV7-2 with TRBJ2-7; D is unresolved. The CDR3 covers 13 residues. Germline assignment: CDR1 SGHTA and CDR2 FQGNSA. As DNA, the CDR3 is TGTGCCAGCAGCTCCAGACCCATCTACGAGCGGTACTTC. It yields the protein CASSSRPIYERYF.

This clonotype was counted many times. The chain is built from TRBV18 and TRBJ2-5; TRBD1 agrees at 9 bases. There are 14 residues in the CDR3. J gave up 5 bases and V 0 bases, and 1 base lay outside the gene matches. The V gene's germline CDR1 is KGHSH and CDR2 LQKENI. This CDR3 reads CASSPPGQGETQYF. CDR3 in DNA: TGTGCCAGCTCACCACCGGGACAGGGTGAGACCCAGTACTTC.

This clonotype was seen only a few times. V gene TRBV3-1 combines with J gene TRBJ2-5, with no clear D. The germline V gene has CDR1 LGHDT and CDR2 YNNKEL (reference sequence). V lost 1 base and J 1 base, leaving 10 bases between the germline ends. CDR3 length: 15 residues. The CDR3 protein is CASSQGWAAQETQYF. Here the CDR3 DNA reads TGTGCCAGCAGCCAAGGTTGGGCAGCCCAAGAGACCCAGTACTTC.

This chain connects TRBV12-3 or TRBV12-4 to TRBJ2-7; TRBD2 is a possible D gene (5 bases). V lost 6 bases to trimming and J lost 4 bases, with 19 bases between them. The CDR3 is made up of 15 amino acids. CDR3 sequence: CASSPGTLIGYEQYF. CDR3 bases: TGTGCCAGCAGCCCGGGAACCCTTATAGGATACGAGCAGTACTTC.

The V call is TRBV7-2, the J call TRBJ1-2; TRBD1 is a possible D gene (5 bases). This CDR3 has 15 residues. The germline V and J ends were trimmed by 5 bases and 5 bases, with 18 bases remaining between them. CDR1 is SGHTA and CDR2 is FQGNSA in the germline V gene. The CDR3 region has the DNA TGTGCCAGCAGCACAACCCCCCCGGGGCGATATGGCTACACCTTC. It is translated as CASSTTPPGRYGYTF. The complete variable domain, with remaining parts taken from reference TRBV7-2 and TRBJ1-2, reads GAGVSQSPSNKVTEKGKDVELRCDPISGHTALYWYRQSLGQGLEFLIYFQGNSAPDKSGLPSDRFSAERTGGSVSTLTIQRTQQEDSAVYLCASSTTPPGRYGYTFGSGTRLTVV.

The chain recombines TRBV11-2 with TRBJ2-3; D perhaps matches TRBD1 (5 bases). Germline-derived CDR1 and CDR2 are SGHAT and FQNNGV. CDR3 length: 17 amino acids. Trimming shortened V by 7 bases and J by 3 bases, and 23 bases separated the two germline ends. The CDR3 is CASTIKLQVSWTDTQYF. The CDR3, as DNA: TGTGCCAGCACCATAAAGTTACAGGTTAGTTGGACAGATACGCAGTATTTT.